This T cell receptor beta chain was identified in a study of cytomegalovirus exposure and HLA in healthy donors. Study-wide context: When fewer than 400 donors were genotyped, just over 80% of them were found to fall in the Caucasian-associated ancestry cluster. Study-level results: Researchers reported from a later analysis that most CMV-associated TCR beta chains appeared HLA-restricted. Around 160 TCR beta chains were listed as cytomegalovirus-associated.

PCR amplification relied on 60 Vbeta primers (plus 13 Jbeta primers). Some clones are missing from TCRdb's copy, which holds only in-frame ones; the method was immunoSEQ multiplex PCR. This table has approximately 170,000 clones, around 77% appearing once. The germline V gene encodes CDR1 SGDLS and CDR2 YYNGEE. V shed 0 bases and J shed 3 bases, with 19 bases lying between them. This CDR3 spans 18 amino acids. Regarding this clone: The antigen is unknown.

The source is a female donor in good health and CMV-seronegative. The chain couples TRBV9 to TRBJ1-5; TRBD1 might be the D (6 bases). What was sequenced was PBMCs. CDR3 sequence: CASSVEADRRENNQPQHF. The CDR3 nucleotides are TGTGCCAGCAGCGTAGAGGCGGACAGAAGGGAGAACAATCAGCCCCAGCATTTT.